This T cell receptor beta chain was identified during a study of graft-versus-host responses after intestinal transplantation. Study background: In this cohort, recipients had multivisceral, liver-intestinal, or isolated intestinal transplants.

Of note for this clone: Antigen unknown.

Libraries were prepared by immunoSEQ multiplex PCR; TCRdb keeps only in-frame clonotypes and omits some of them. This sample has 80,000 to 90,000 clones, with 90% found just once. General study findings and limits: Some patients had graft-donor T cell macrochimerism, and their allografts showed high graft-versus-host to host-versus-graft clonal ratios. Recipient marrow held GvH clones, some first seen in ileum or blood.

The origin of this receptor is a human donor who received an intestinal transplant. The sequences come from unstimulated CD4+ T cells sorted from spleen or lymph node cells, collected before intestinal transplant.

DNA of the CDR3: TGTGCCACCAGCAGAGATCGAAGACAGGGAGAGTACGAGCAGTACTTC. This encodes CATSRDRRQGEYEQYF. The V and J genes are TRBV15 and TRBJ2-7; 7 bases map to TRBD1. Germline V gene data show CDR1 as LNHNV and CDR2 as YYDKDF (reference sequence). The CDR3 spans 16 residues. V shed 0 bases and J 4 bases; nucleotides not matched to a gene: 9.